The sequence of this T cell receptor beta chain was determined in a study of CD8+ T cells in alopecia areata. RNA was extracted and reverse transcribed into cDNA as the sequencing template. TCRdb's table, derived via immunoSEQ multiplex PCR, lists solely in-frame clones and lacks some. Of roughly 200,000 clones listed, less than 50% are singletons. The CDR3 has 15 residues. Trimming removed 4 bases from V and 4 bases from J, with 19 bases in between. CDR1 is GTSNPN and CDR2 is SVGIG in the germline V gene (reference sequence). Sample treatment: oral pan-JAK inhibitor, 5-10 mg twice daily. PBMCs served as the source from which CD4+ and CD8+ T cells were sorted. A remark on this clone: Antigen specificity is unknown.

Study findings and constraints: Tissue-resident alphabeta T cells belonging to normal skin likewise get sequenced within scalp specimens.

The V call is TRBV30, the J call TRBJ2-5; TRBD2 might be the D (6 bases). This TCR came from a human donor with alopecia areata. The material sequenced was CD4+ T cells sorted from blood, taken around week 37, from a patient treated with tofacitinib. The CDR3 reads CAWTPGTLPGETQYF. The CDR3 DNA reads TGTGCCTGGACCCCCGGGACTCTTCCGGGAGAGACCCAGTACTTC. The full variable domain, in which reference TRBV30 and TRBJ2-5 provide the parts outside the CDR3, is SQTIHQWPATLVQPVGSPLSLECTVEGTSNPNLYWYRQAAGRGLQLLFYSVGIGQISSEVPQNLSASRPQDRQFILSSKKLLLSDSGFYLCAWTPGTLPGETQYFGPGTRLLVL.